This T cell receptor beta chain emerged from a study of blood T cell repertoires in COVID-19. The V and J ends lost 5 bases and 4 bases respectively, with 15 bases between them. This CDR3 is built from 15 residues. CDR1 is MDHEN, CDR2 SYDVKM, per germline. Original data processing: Amplification of reference gene primers was used by the study to estimate nucleated cell counts. Only in-frame clones appear in the TCRdb table, and some are missing; sequencing was by immunoSEQ multiplex PCR. V and J calls and clone size are given by that table; D and trimming were obtained from the DNA. Altogether roughly 250,000 clones are present, 65% to 90% being singletons, with the ten largest covering around 5%.

The clonotype originates from a woman in her seventies with acute or convalescent COVID-19. The gene calls are TRBV28 and TRBJ2-1; D is uncertain. Sequenced sample: peripheral blood. Here the CDR3 DNA reads TGTGCCAGCAGTACTCCGGGTCAACTGTACAATGAGCAGTTCTTC. Protein sequence: CASSTPGQLYNEQFF.